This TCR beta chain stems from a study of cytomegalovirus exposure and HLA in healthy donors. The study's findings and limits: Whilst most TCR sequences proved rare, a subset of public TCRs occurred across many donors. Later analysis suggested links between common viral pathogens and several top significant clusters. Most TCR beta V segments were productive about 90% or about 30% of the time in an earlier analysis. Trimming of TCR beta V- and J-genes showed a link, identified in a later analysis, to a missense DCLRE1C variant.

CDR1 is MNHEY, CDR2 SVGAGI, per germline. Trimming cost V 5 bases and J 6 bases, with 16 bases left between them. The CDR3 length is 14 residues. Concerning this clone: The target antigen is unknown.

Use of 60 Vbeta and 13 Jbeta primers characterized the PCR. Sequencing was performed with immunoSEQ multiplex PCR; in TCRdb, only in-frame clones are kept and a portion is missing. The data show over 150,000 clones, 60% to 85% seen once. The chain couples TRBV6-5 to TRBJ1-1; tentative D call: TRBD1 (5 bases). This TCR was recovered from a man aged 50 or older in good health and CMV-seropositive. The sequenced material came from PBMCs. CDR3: CASSKPGGKAEAFF. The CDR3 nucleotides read TGTGCCAGCAGTAAACCCGGGGGGAAGGCTGAAGCTTTCTTT.